This T cell receptor beta chain comes out of a study of control samples from healthy donors and cancer patients. The data were produced by immunoSEQ multiplex PCR, yet TCRdb's version contains in-frame clones alone and is incomplete. The repertoire holds more than 150,000 clones, about 94% seen once, with 0.65% to 0.85% in the top ten. Sequenced sample: blood. The sequence was obtained from a young woman in good health.

CDR3 DNA sequence: TGTGCCAGCAGCTTAGATAATAGCAATCAGCCCCAGCATTTT. It codes for CASSLDNSNQPQHF. V and J are TRBV7-9 and TRBJ1-5; D ambiguous. Germline CDR1 reads SEHNR; CDR2 reads FQNEAQ (reference sequence). The CDR3 length is 14 residues. V gave up 1 base and J gave up 0 bases, with 4 bases separating them.